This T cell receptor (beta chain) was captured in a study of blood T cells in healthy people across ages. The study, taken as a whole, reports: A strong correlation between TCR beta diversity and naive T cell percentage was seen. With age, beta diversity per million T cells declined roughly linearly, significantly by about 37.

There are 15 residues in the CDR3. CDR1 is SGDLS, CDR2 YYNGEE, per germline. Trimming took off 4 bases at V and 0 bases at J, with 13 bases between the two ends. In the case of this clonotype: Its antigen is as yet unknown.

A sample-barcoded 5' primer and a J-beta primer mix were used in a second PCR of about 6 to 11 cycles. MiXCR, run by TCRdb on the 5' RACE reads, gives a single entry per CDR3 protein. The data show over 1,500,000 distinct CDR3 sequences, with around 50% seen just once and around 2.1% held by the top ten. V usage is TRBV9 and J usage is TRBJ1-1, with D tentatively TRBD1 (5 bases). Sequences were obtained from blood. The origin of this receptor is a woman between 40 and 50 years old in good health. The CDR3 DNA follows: TGTGCCAGCAGCCTTAGAGACAGCTTGAACACTGAAGCTTTCTTT. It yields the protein CASSLRDSLNTEAFF.